This TCR beta chain was sequenced during a study of T cells after yellow fever vaccination. Turning to this clonotype: Its antigen is not identified.

TCR cDNA was made by 5'RACE template switching, adding a universal primer site and UMIs. TCRdb redid the calling of the 5' RACE reads with MiXCR, one entry per CDR3 protein. The sample holds 200,000 to 300,000 distinct CDR3 sequences; 13% are singletons and the top ten take about 0.51%. The study's findings and limits: Most primary-vaccination clones recurred post-booster (roughly 96% CD4, 88% CD8).

This CDR3 has 12 amino acids. V was trimmed by 4 bases and J by 8 bases, leaving 10 bases between them. Germline V gene data show CDR1 as SEHNR and CDR2 as FQNEAQ (reference sequence). The chain recombines TRBV7-9 with TRBJ2-3; no definite D call. The TCR comes from a man aged 30-40 years who received the YFV17D yellow fever vaccine. The specimen comprised CD4+ T cells sorted from PBMCs, sampled 45 days after the yellow fever booster vaccination. For the CDR3, the DNA is TGTGCCAGCAGCTCTACACAAGTTACGCAGTATTTT. Translating it yields CASSSTQVTQYF. Together with reference TRBV7-9 and TRBJ2-3, the CDR3 gives the full variable domain: DTGVSQNPRHKITKRGQNVTFRCDPISEHNRLYWYRQTLGQGPEFLTYFQNEAQLEKSRLLSDRFSAERPKGSFSTLEIQRTEQGDSAMYLCASSSTQVTQYFGPGTRLTVL.